A single sample gave rise to the 13 T cell receptor beta chains below, sequenced in a study of T cells after yellow fever vaccination. TCRdb reprocessed the 5' RACE reads via MiXCR and lists one record per CDR3 protein. The sample consists of 200,000 to 300,000 distinct CDR3 sequences, around 6.7% of them appearing once. Sequences were derived from CD4+ T cells sorted from PBMCs, sampled on the day of the yellow fever booster vaccination. These receptors were obtained from a man aged 25-45 years who received the YFV17D yellow fever vaccine.

This rearrangement joins TRBV5-1 to TRBJ2-5; TRBD1 might be the D (6 bases). V was clipped by 5 bases and J by 0 bases, with 8 bases between them. The germline gives CDR1 SGHRS, CDR2 YFSETQ. There are 13 residues in the CDR3. CDR3 DNA sequence: TGCGCCAGCAGTCGGGACAACCAAGAGACCCAGTACTTC. Translated: CASSRDNQETQYF.

This clonotype was observed at least ten times. The rearrangement uses TRBV7-9 and TRBJ2-7; D possibly corresponds to TRBD1 (5 bases). CDR3 length equals 14 residues. The V end was cut by 3 bases, the J end by 3 bases, with 12 bases between. The germline V gene has CDR1 SEHNR and CDR2 FQNEAQ (reference sequence). The CDR3 nucleotides are TGTGCCAGCAGCTTCCAGGGTAGGGACTACGAGCAGTACTTC. Protein: CASSFQGRDYEQYF.

There are many counts of this clonotype. V usage is TRBV29-1 and J usage is TRBJ1-3; 7 bases agree with TRBD1. The length of the CDR3 is 15 residues. The germline CDR1 and CDR2 sequences are SQVTM and ANQGSEA. With 4 bases clipped from V and 0 bases from J, the junction kept 6 bases outside the gene matches. CDR3 in amino acids: CSVGSGGSSGNTIYF. The CDR3 bases are TGCAGCGTTGGGTCAGGGGGGAGCTCTGGAAACACCATATATTTT.

This clonotype was seen repeatedly, ten times or more. The chain couples TRBV7-3 to TRBJ2-2; 7 bases match TRBD1. Trimming removed 8 bases from V and 5 bases from J; junction bases left unmatched: 11. Germline lookup yields CDR1 SGHTA and CDR2 FQGTGA. The CDR3 length is 15 residues. For the CDR3, the DNA is TGTGCCAGCCGGGGACAGCCTCACGGGACCGGGGAGCTGTTTTTT. Translated, it gives CASRGQPHGTGELFF.

This clonotype was detected only a few times. This chain uses TRBV10-3 with TRBJ2-5; no clear D. V was clipped by 4 bases and J by 5 bases, with 8 bases between them. CDR1 and CDR2 from the germline V gene are ENHRY and SYGVKD. The CDR3 covers 12 residues. CDR3 in amino acids: CAISGPGETQYF. In nucleotides, the CDR3 is TGTGCCATCAGTGGCCCCGGGGAGACCCAGTACTTC.

This clonotype was seen at least ten times. The chain combines TRBV5-4 with TRBJ2-5; 8 positions match TRBD2. The CDR3 is made up of 14 amino acids. The germline CDR1 and CDR2 sequences are SGHNT and YYREEE (reference sequence). The V gene end was trimmed by 6 bases and the J gene end by 4 bases; junction bases not matched to a gene: 8. The CDR3 DNA follows: TGTGCCAGCACCGGGGGGGAAGGGGGAGAGACCCAGTACTTC. Translating it yields CASTGGEGGETQYF.

The chain carries TRBV7-2 and TRBJ1-2; D unclear. The germline V gene encodes CDR1 SGHTA and CDR2 FQGNSA. CDR3 length: 13 residues. V lost 0 bases and J 4 bases, leaving 6 bases between the germline ends. The CDR3 nucleotides read TGTGCCAGCAGCTTAGCCATGGGCTATGGCTACACCTTC. Amino acid sequence: CASSLAMGYGYTF.

This clonotype was counted a few times. CDR3: CASSIPRSSYNEQFF. Here the CDR3 DNA reads TGTGCCAGTAGTATCCCCCGCAGCTCCTACAATGAGCAGTTCTTC. V usage is TRBV19 and J usage is TRBJ2-1; D unresolved. The V end lost 3 bases, the J end lost 0 bases, and 9 bases lay between the germline ends. CDR1 LNHDA and CDR2 SQIVND come from the germline V gene (reference sequence). The CDR3 runs 15 residues. The full variable domain, rest sourced from reference TRBV19 and TRBJ2-1, is DGGITQSPKYLFRKEGQNVTLSCEQNLNHDAMYWYRQDPGQGLRLIYYSQIVNDFQKGDIAEGYSVSREKKESFPLTVTSAQKNPTAFYLCASSIPRSSYNEQFFGPGTRLTVL.

This clonotype was counted between two and nine times. The chain employs TRBV9 and TRBJ2-1; 8 nucleotides match TRBD2. Germline trimming cut 8 bases from V and 0 bases from J; bases unmatched to any gene: 7. Germline CDR1 reads SGDLS; CDR2 reads YYNGEE. The CDR3 runs to 15 residues. CDR3 nucleotides: TGTGCCAGTCAGGCTGGGACTAGCTCCTACAATGAGCAGTTCTTC. It yields the protein CASQAGTSSYNEQFF.

This clonotype was detected a few times. This CDR3 reads CSARGGDATGELFF. The CDR3 DNA is TGCAGTGCTAGAGGCGGAGACGCGACCGGGGAGCTGTTTTTT. The chain combines TRBV20-1 with TRBJ2-2, with no clear D. Trimming took 1 base from V and 5 from J, leaving 11 bases between them. CDR3 length: 14 amino acids. Germline CDR1 and CDR2: DFQATT and SNEGSKA (reference sequence).

The V call is TRBV5-4, the J call TRBJ1-4; D is perhaps TRBD1 (5 bases). Germline V gene lookup returns CDR1 SGHNT and CDR2 YYREEE (reference sequence). The V end lost 0 bases, the J end lost 8 bases, and 17 bases lay between the germline ends. This CDR3 comprises 16 residues. CDR3 sequence: CASSLDPGRLQEKLFF. CDR3 DNA sequence: TGTGCCAGCAGCTTGGACCCAGGGAGGCTTCAGGAAAAACTGTTTTTT.

This chain connects TRBV12-3 or TRBV12-4 to TRBJ2-2, with 7 nucleotides matching TRBD2. This CDR3 is 13 amino acids long. The junction had 3 bases not matched to a gene; V was cut back by 6 bases and J by 5 bases. The CDR3 coding sequence is TGTGCCAGCAGATATAGCGGGACCGGGGAGCTGTTTTTT. Amino acids: CASRYSGTGELFF.

This clonotype appeared many times. The CDR3 spells CASSSDTEAFF. The CDR3 DNA sequence: TGTGCCAGCAGCTCCGACACTGAAGCTTTCTTT. The V gene is TRBV7-9, the J gene TRBJ1-1, with no clear D. V was shortened by 4 bases and J by 3 bases, with 3 bases between the two germline ends. CDR1 SEHNR and CDR2 FQNEAQ come from the germline V gene (reference sequence). The CDR3 is 11 residues long. Looking up the rest from reference TRBV7-9 and TRBJ1-1 gives the full variable domain: DTGVSQNPRHKITKRGQNVTFRCDPISEHNRLYWYRQTLGQGPEFLTYFQNEAQLEKSRLLSDRFSAERPKGSFSTLEIQRTEQGDSAMYLCASSSDTEAFFGQGTRLTVV.